This T cell receptor (beta chain) was captured by sequencing in a study of beta chain features in type 1 diabetes. Whole-study results and caveats: Within each of all four CD4+ subsets, Type 1 diabetes patients had TCRB CDR3s that were moderately but significantly shorter. A potential PCR bias toward shorter templates would be equal in patient and control samples. Fewer insertions but more deletions were seen at VDJ junctions in type 1 diabetes patients. HLA effects on TCRB rearrangement stayed unresolved here.

Sorting that relied on CD45RO/CCR7/CD25/CD127/CD95/CD27 yielded CD4+ naive, central memory, regulatory and stem cell-like memory cells. Germline V lookup: CDR1 KGHSH, CDR2 LQKENI. CDR3 length equals 14 residues. The V segment lost 6 bases and the J segment 6 bases; nucleotides outside the gene matches: 8. Turning to this clone: What it binds is unknown.

Reverse transcribing all isolated RNA meant expressed TCRB transcripts were sequenced. Assay used: immunoSEQ multiplex PCR; TCRdb lists only in-frame clones, some missing. The sample carries approximately 160,000 clones, approximately 10% recorded once. Sequencing was done on a sample of central memory CD4+ T cells from blood. The source of this sequence is a man aged 30-40 years with type 1 diabetes. The chain carries TRBV18 and TRBJ2-3; TRBD2 agrees at 8 bases. The CDR3 here is CASSYAGTSDTQYF. CDR3 sequence (DNA): TGTGCCAGCTCGTACGCAGGGACTAGTGATACGCAGTATTTT. Combining the CDR3 with reference TRBV18 and TRBJ2-3 gives the whole variable domain NAGVMQNPRHLVRRRGQEARLRCSPMKGHSHVYWYRQLPEEGLKFMVYLQKENIIDESGMPKERFSAEFPKEGPSILRIQQVVRGDSAAYFCASSYAGTSDTQYFGPGTRLTVL.